The source of this TCR beta chain is a study of shared clonotypes between healthy human individuals. Study context: Used for every donor were three CD4 naive, three CD4 memory, two CD8 naive and one CD8 memory plate.

Points from the study as a whole: Several donors had around 5% of their naive CD4 clonotypes in common.

The data were produced by immunoSEQ multiplex PCR, yet TCRdb's version contains in-frame clones alone and is incomplete. This sample carries over a million clones, around 98.5% of them seen once, and the ten largest clones take roughly 0.35%. All donors were healthy HIV-negative adults lacking recent acute infections or vaccinations. Points on this clone: Its antigen remains unidentified.

The specimen was naive CD4+ T cells sorted from blood. As for subset: CD45RA+ positively selected. The source is a man aged 25-45 years in good health.

The CDR3: CASSPTGADEQFF. The CDR3 DNA follows: TGTGCCAGCAGTCCGACAGGGGCCGATGAGCAGTTCTTC. The chain joins TRBV6-6 to TRBJ2-1, with TRBD1 identical over 8 bases. V shed 5 bases, J shed 8 bases, and the junction held 5 bases outside the gene matches. The germline CDR1 and CDR2 sequences are MNHNY and SVGAGI (reference sequence). This CDR3 has 13 amino acids.